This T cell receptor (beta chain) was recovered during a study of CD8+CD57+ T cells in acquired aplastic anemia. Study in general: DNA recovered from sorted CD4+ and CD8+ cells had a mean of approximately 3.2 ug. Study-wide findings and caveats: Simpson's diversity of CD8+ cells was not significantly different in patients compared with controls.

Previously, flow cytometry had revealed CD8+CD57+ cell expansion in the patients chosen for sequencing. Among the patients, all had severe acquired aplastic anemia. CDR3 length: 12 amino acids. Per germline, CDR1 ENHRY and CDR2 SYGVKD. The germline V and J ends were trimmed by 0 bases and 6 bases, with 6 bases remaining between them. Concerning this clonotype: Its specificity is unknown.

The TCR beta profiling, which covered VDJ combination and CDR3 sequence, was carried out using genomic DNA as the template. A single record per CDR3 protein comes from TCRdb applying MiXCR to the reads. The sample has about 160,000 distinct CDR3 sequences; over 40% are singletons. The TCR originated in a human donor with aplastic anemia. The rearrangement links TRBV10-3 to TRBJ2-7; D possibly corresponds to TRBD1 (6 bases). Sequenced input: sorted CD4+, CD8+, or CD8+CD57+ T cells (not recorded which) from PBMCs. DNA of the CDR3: TGTGCCATCAGTGAGTCAGGGGGCGAGCAGTACTTC. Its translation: CAISESGGEQYF.